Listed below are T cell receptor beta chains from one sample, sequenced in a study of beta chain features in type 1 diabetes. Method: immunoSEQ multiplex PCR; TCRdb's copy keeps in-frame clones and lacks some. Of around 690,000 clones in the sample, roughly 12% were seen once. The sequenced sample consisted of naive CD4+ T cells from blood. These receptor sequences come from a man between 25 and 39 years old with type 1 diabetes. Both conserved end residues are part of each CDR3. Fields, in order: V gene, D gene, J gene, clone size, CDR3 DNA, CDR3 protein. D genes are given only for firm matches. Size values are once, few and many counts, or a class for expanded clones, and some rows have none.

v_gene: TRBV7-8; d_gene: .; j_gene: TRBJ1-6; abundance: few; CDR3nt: TGTGCCAGCAGCTCCCAACAGGGAGCGTATTCACCCCTCCACTTT; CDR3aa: CASSSQQGAYSPLHF
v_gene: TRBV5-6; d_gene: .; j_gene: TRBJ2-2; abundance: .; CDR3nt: TGTGCCAGCCGGGGACAAGACGCCGGGGAGCTGTTTTTT; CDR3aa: CASRGQDAGELFF
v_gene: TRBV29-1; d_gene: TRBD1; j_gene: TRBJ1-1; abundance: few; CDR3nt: TGCAGCGTTGATCGTCGACAGGGGGCGCTGACTGAAGCTTTCTTT; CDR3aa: CSVDRRQGALTEAFF
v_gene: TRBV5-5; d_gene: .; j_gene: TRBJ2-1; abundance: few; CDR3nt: TGTGCCAGCAGCTTGGAAGCTTACAATGAGCAGTTCTTC; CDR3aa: CASSLEAYNEQFF
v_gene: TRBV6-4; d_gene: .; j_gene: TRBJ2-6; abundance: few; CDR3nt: TGTGCCAGCAGTGAGAACAGGGTATCAAGCTCTGGGGCCAACGTCCTGACTTTC; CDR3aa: CASSENRVSSSGANVLTF
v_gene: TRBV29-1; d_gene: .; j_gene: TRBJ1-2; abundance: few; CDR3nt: TGCAGCGTTGAGGCTGGCTACACCTTC; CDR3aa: CSVEAGYTF
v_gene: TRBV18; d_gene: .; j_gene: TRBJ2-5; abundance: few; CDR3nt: TGTGCCAGCTCACCGAGGACGGATCAAGAGACCCAGTACTTC; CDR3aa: CASSPRTDQETQYF
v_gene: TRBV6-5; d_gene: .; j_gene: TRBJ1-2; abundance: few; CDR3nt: TGTGCCAGCAGTTACGAGGGGTTGCATGGCTACACCTTC; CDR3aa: CASSYEGLHGYTF
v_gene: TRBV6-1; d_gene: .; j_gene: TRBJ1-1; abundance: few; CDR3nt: TGTGCCAGCAGTGAAGGACTCCTGGCCACTGAAGCTTTCTTT; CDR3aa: CASSEGLLATEAFF
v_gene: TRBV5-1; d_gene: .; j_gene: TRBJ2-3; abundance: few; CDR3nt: TGCGCCAGCAGCTTCGACCACACAGATACGCAGTATTTT; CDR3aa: CASSFDHTDTQYF
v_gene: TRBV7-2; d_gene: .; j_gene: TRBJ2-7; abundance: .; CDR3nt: TGTGCCAGCAAGTCCAGCTCCTACGAGCAGTACTTC; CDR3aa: CASKSSSYEQYF
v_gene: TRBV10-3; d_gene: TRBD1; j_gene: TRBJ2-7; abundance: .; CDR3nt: TGTGCCATCAGTGCTACCGGGACAGGGGAGGGGGAGCAGTACTTC; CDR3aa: CAISATGTGEGEQYF
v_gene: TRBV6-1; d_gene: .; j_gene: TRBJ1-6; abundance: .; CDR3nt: TGTGCCAGCAGTTTCAAAGAGAGGGATTCACCCCTCCACTTT; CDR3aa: CASSFKERDSPLHF
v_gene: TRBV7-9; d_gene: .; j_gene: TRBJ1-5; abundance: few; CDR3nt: TGTGCCAGCAGCTTACCAGATAGCAATCAGCCCCAGCATTTT; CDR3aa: CASSLPDSNQPQHF
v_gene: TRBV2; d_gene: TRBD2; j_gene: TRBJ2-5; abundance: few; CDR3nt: TGTGCCAGCAGATCCGGGACGGGAGGGCAGACCCAGTACTTC; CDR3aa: CASRSGTGGQTQYF
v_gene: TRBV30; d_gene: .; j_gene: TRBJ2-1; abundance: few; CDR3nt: TGTGCCTGGAGTGTATTCGGGACCCTCTACAATGAGCAGTTCTTC; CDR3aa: CAWSVFGTLYNEQFF
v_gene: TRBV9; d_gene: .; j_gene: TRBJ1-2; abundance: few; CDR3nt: TGTGCCAGCAGCGTAGGATTCGGGTTGGGCTATGGCTACACCTTC; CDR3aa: CASSVGFGLGYGYTF
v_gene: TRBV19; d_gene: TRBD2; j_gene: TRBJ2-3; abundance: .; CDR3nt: TGTGCCAGTAGTATAGTACTAGCGGGGGGGTCAAGCACAGATACGCAGTATTTT; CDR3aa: CASSIVLAGGSSTDTQYF
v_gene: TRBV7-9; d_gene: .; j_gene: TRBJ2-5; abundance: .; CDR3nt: TGTGCCAGCAGCCAAACACATACCCAAGAGACCCAGTACTTC; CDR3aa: CASSQTHTQETQYF
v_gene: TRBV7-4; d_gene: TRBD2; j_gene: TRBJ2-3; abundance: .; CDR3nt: TGTGCCAGCAGCATACTAGCGGCCGGGTCGTCAGATACGCAGTATTTT; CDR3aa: CASSILAAGSSDTQYF
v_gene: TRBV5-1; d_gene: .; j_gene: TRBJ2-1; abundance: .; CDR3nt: TGCGCCAGCACCCTAACTTTGGTACAATCGGAGCAGTTCTTC; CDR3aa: CASTLTLVQSEQFF
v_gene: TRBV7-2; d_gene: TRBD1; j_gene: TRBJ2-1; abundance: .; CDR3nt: TGTGCCAGCAGCTTAGTACGGGACAGGTACTACAATGAGCAGTTCTTC; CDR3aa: CASSLVRDRYYNEQFF
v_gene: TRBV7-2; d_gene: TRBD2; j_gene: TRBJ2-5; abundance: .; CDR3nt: TGTGCCAGCAGCTCCGTGCCCCAAACTAGCGGGGGGGCCGCGGAGACCCAGTACTTC; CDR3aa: CASSSVPQTSGGAAETQYF
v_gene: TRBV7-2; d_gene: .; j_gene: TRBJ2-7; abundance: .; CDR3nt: TGTGCCAGCAGCTTGACGGGTAGCGCGAGTCTGGGCTACGAGCAGTACTTC; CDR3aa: CASSLTGSASLGYEQYF
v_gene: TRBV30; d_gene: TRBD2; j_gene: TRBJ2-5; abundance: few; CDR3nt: TGTGCCTGGGGACTAGCGGGGGTGGAGACCCAGTACTTC; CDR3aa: CAWGLAGVETQYF
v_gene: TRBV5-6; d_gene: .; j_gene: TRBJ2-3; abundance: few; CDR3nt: TGTGCCAGCAGCCCGCCCGGGACGGGCACAGATACGCAGTATTTT; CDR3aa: CASSPPGTGTDTQYF
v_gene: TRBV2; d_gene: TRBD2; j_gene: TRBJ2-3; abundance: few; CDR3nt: TGTGCCAGCAGTGGTGTAGCGGGGGCAGATACGCAGTATTTT; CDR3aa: CASSGVAGADTQYF
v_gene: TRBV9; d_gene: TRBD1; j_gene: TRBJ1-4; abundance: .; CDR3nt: TGTGCCAGCAGCGTACAGGGGGCTAATGAAAAACTGTTTTTT; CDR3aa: CASSVQGANEKLFF
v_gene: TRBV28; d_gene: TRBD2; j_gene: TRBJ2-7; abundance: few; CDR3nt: TGTGCCAGCAGTTCCCCCGGGGGGGAGCAGTACTTC; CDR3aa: CASSSPGGEQYF
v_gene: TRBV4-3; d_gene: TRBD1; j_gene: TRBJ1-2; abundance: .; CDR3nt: TGCGCCAGCAGCCAACACCCTGGTGGGACAGCAACACCGTATGGCTACACCTTC; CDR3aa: CASSQHPGGTATPYGYTF
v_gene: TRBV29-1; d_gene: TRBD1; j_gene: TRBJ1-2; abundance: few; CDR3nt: TGCAGCGGCACTTCGGACAGGGCTGGCTACACCTTC; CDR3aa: CSGTSDRAGYTF
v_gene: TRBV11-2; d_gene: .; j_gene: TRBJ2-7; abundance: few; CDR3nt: TGTGCCAGCAGCTCCTCGACAGCTTCCTACGAGCAGTACTTC; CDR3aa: CASSSSTASYEQYF
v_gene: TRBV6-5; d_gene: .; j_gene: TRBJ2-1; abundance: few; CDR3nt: TGTGCCAGCAGTTACTCTGGGAGCTCCTACAATGAGCAGTTCTTC; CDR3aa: CASSYSGSSYNEQFF
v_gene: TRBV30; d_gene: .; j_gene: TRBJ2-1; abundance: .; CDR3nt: TGTGCCTGGAGTACTTACAATGAGCAGTTCTTC; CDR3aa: CAWSTYNEQFF
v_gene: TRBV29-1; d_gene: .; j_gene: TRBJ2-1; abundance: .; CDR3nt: TGCAGCGTTGAATTCCTAGCAACTGAGCAGTTCTTC; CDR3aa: CSVEFLATEQFF
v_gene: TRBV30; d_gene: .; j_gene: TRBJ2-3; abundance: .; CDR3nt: TGTGCCTGGAGGGGGGGATGGCAAACTAGCACAGATACGCAGTATTTT; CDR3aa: CAWRGGWQTSTDTQYF
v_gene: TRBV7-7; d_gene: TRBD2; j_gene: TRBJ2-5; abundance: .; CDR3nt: TGTGCCAGCAGCTTCGGGACTAGCGGTTTCCAAGAGACCCAGTACTTC; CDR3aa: CASSFGTSGFQETQYF
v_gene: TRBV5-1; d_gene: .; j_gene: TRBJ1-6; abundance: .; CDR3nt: TGCGCCAGCAGCTTGGGTTCACTGGAGGATTCACCCCTCCACTTT; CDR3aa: CASSLGSLEDSPLHF
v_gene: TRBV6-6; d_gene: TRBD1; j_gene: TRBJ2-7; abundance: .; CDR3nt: TGTGCCAGCAGAAACACAGGGGTGGAGGAGCAGTACTTC; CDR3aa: CASRNTGVEEQYF
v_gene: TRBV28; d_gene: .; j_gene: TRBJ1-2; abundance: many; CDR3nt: TGTGCCACCCAGCGGGCAGGGATCTATGGCTACACCTTC; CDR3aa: CATQRAGIYGYTF
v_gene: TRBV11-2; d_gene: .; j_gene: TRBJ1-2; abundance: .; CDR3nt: TGTGCCAGCAGCTTACAGGGTCACGCTAACTATGGCTACACCTTC; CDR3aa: CASSLQGHANYGYTF
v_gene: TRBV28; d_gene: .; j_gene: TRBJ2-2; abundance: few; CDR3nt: TGTGCCACCATGACACTATGGGACGGGGAGCTGTTTTTT; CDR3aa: CATMTLWDGELFF
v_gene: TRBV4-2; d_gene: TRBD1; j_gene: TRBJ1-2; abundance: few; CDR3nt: TGTGCCAGCAGTCCGGACAGGGGGCGAGGGGGCTACACCTTC; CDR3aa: CASSPDRGRGGYTF
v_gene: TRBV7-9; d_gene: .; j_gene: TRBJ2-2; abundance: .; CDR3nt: TGTGCCAACAGCTTAGCTCTATCAGCGAACACCGGGGAGCTGTTTTTT; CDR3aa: CANSLALSANTGELFF
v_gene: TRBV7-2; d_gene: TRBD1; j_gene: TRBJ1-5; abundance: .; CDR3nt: TGTGCCAGCAGCCCCGACAGGGGGCTATCTCAGCCCCAGCATTTT; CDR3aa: CASSPDRGLSQPQHF
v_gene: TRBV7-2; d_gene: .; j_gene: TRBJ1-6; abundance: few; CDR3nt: TGTGCCAGCAGCTTCTGGGCGATTAATTCACCCCTCCACTTT; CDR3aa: CASSFWAINSPLHF
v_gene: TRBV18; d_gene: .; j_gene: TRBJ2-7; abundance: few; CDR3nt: TGTGCCAGCTCCCTCGGCGCTACCTACGAGCAGTACTTC; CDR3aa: CASSLGATYEQYF
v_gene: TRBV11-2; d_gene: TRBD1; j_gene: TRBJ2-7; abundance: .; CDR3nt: TGTGCCAGCAGCTCTCAGGGGGCCGCGGGCTACGAGCAGTACTTC; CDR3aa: CASSSQGAAGYEQYF
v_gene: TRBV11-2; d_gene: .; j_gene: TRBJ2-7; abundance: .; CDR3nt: TGTGCCAGCAGCTTAGTCGGGACGACCTACGAGCAGTACTTC; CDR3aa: CASSLVGTTYEQYF